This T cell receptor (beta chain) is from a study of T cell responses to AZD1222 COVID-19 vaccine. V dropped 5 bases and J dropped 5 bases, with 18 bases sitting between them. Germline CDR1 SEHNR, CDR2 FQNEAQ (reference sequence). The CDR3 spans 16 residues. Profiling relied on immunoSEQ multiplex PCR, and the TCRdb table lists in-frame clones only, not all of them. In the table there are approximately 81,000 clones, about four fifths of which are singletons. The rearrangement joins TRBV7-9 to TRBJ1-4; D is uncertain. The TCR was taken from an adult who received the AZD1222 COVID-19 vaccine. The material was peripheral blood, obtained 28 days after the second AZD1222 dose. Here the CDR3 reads CASSPRGAGLNEKLFF. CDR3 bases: TGTGCCAGCAGCCCACGGGGAGCAGGATTAAATGAAAAACTGTTTTTT.